This is a list of T cell receptor beta chains from one sample in a study of identical twins. TCRdb re-called the 5' RACE reads with MiXCR, one entry per CDR3 protein. The sample lists about 220,000 distinct CDR3 sequences, about a tenth seen once, with approximately 5.1% in the top ten. Specimen: memory (CD45RO+) T cells sorted from blood. Receptors were obtained from a woman younger than 35 in good health. The CDR3 runs from the conserved cysteine through the conserved F or W. Each record gives: J gene, V gene, CDR3 protein.

j_call: TRBJ2-1; v_call: TRBV7-9; cdr3_aa: CASSLTEISNEQFF
j_call: TRBJ1-2; v_call: TRBV5-6; cdr3_aa: CASSALYRGYTF
j_call: TRBJ2-7; v_call: TRBV5-1; cdr3_aa: CASSLEVRSTYEQYF
j_call: TRBJ1-2; v_call: TRBV20-1; cdr3_aa: CSARGWQGVGYTF
j_call: TRBJ2-5; v_call: TRBV20-1; cdr3_aa: CSARGQGMRETQYF
j_call: TRBJ2-7; v_call: TRBV7-2; cdr3_aa: CASSGLGTSGRNEQYF
j_call: TRBJ2-1; v_call: TRBV7-2; cdr3_aa: CASSYRTSGSVGEQFF
j_call: TRBJ2-1; v_call: TRBV20-1; cdr3_aa: CSAREPRVGSEQFF
j_call: TRBJ1-6; v_call: TRBV5-5; cdr3_aa: CASSLFPAGNSPLHF
j_call: TRBJ2-3; v_call: TRBV20-1; cdr3_aa: CSASTTSGSDTQYF
j_call: TRBJ2-1; v_call: TRBV10-3; cdr3_aa: CAISEPTTHNEQFF
j_call: TRBJ2-1; v_call: TRBV5-1; cdr3_aa: CASGWLAGSYNEQFF
j_call: TRBJ2-1; v_call: TRBV10-3; cdr3_aa: CAISESTRDREQFF
j_call: TRBJ2-7; v_call: TRBV9; cdr3_aa: CASSSSSGSYEQYF
j_call: TRBJ2-3; v_call: TRBV10-3; cdr3_aa: CARSATGADTQYF
j_call: TRBJ2-5; v_call: TRBV7-2; cdr3_aa: CASSLDTAYNPRETQYF
j_call: TRBJ2-2; v_call: TRBV7-2; cdr3_aa: CASSPRLALANTGELFF
j_call: TRBJ2-7; v_call: TRBV6-5; cdr3_aa: CASSYQSGSGKYF